This T cell receptor beta chain came from a study of early T cells in non-severe SARS-CoV-2 infection. On the study more broadly: Sequencing of unsorted whole blood was done on bulk RNA, leaving chains unpaired.

This clonotype was seen many times. What it binds is not known. The protocol attached unique molecular identifiers to individual cDNA molecules. TCRdb re-derived calls from the 5' RACE reads in MiXCR, one entry per CDR3 protein. The sample records 25,000 to 40,000 distinct CDR3 sequences, 4.7% being singletons. The V gene lost 4 bases and the J gene lost 4 bases, with 7 bases spanning the gap. The CDR3 has 12 amino acids. CDR1 is LGHDT, CDR2 YNNKEL, per germline (reference sequence). Findings and limits, study-wide: A preference for anti-spike CD8 responses marked VDJdb matching, which missed private and CD4 specificities.

The chain uses TRBV3-1 and TRBJ1-1; D possibly corresponds to TRBD1 (5 bases). This clonotype was obtained from an adult who was a healthcare worker with PCR-confirmed SARS-CoV-2 infection or an uninfected control (not recorded which). The specimen sequenced was whole blood. Written as DNA, the CDR3 is TGTGCCAGCAGCCCAGGGATCACTGAAGCTTTCTTT. The encoded protein is CASSPGITEAFF.